The 5 T cell receptor beta chains below were found in one sample sequenced in a study of blood T cell repertoires in COVID-19. Repertoires were generated with immunoSEQ multiplex PCR, while TCRdb's copy carries only in-frame clones and drops some. This table holds about 240,000 clones, approximately 83% found once. Sequencing input: PBMCs or T cells enriched from blood (not recorded which). Receptors were obtained from a woman aged 40 to 49 who had been exposed to COVID-19.

This clone has more than one count but fewer than ten. The V gene is TRBV4-1, the J gene TRBJ2-1, with 10 bases matching TRBD2. The CDR3 totals 18 residues. The V segment lost 2 bases and the J segment 5 bases; nucleotides outside the gene matches: 12. Per germline, CDR1 MGHRA and CDR2 YSYEKL. CDR3 DNA: TGCGCCAGCAGCCAAATAGTACCTCTAGCGGGGGAGAACAATGAGCAGTTCTTC. Protein product: CASSQIVPLAGENNEQFF.

The rearrangement uses TRBV30 and TRBJ1-1; D possibly corresponds to TRBD1 (5 bases). The CDR3 is 12 residues long. Trimming stripped 4 bases from V and 3 bases from J, with 9 bases between. The V gene's germline CDR1 is GTSNPN and CDR2 SVGIG (reference sequence). CDR3 nucleotides: TGTGCCTGGACGCAGGGTGACACTGAAGCTTTCTTT. Translating gives CAWTQGDTEAFF.

The chain employs TRBV7-9 and TRBJ1-4; D gene unclear. Looked up from germline, CDR1 is SEHNR and CDR2 is FQNEAQ (reference sequence). Between the trimmed V and J ends, which lost 5 bases and 5 bases, there was a span of 3 bases. This CDR3 comprises 11 residues. CDR3 protein: CASSQNEKLFF. CDR3 bases: TGTGCCAGCAGCCAGAATGAAAAACTGTTTTTT. The full variable domain, completed using reference TRBV7-9 and TRBJ1-4, is DTGVSQNPRHKITKRGQNVTFRCDPISEHNRLYWYRQTLGQGPEFLTYFQNEAQLEKSRLLSDRFSAERPKGSFSTLEIQRTEQGDSAMYLCASSQNEKLFFGSGTQLSVL.

The chain couples TRBV27 to TRBJ2-7, with 7 bases aligning to TRBD1. CDR1 MNHEY and CDR2 SMNVEV come from the germline V gene (reference sequence). The CDR3 is 13 amino acids. The ends lost 6 bases at V and 5 bases at J; junction bases unmatched: 7. In DNA form, the CDR3 reads TGTGCCAGCAGGTCAAACACAGGGGACGAGCAGTACTTC. This translates into CASRSNTGDEQYF.

The sample holds one count of this clone. The chain links TRBV7-2 to TRBJ2-3; tentative D call: TRBD2 (5 bases). The germline CDR1 and CDR2 sequences are SGHTA and FQGNSA. The CDR3 totals 15 residues. V was shortened by 5 bases and J by 3 bases, with 15 bases between the two germline ends. CDR3 region: CASSRSGFLTDTQYF. In nucleotides, the CDR3 is TGTGCCAGCAGCCGTTCGGGGTTCTTGACAGATACGCAGTATTTT. The whole variable domain, filled in from reference TRBV7-2 and TRBJ2-3, reads GAGVSQSPSNKVTEKGKDVELRCDPISGHTALYWYRQSLGQGLEFLIYFQGNSAPDKSGLPSDRFSAERTGGSVSTLTIQRTQQEDSAVYLCASSRSGFLTDTQYFGPGTRLTVL.